A single sample gave rise to the 10 T cell receptor beta chains below, sequenced in a study of CD8 T cells in Susac syndrome. After extraction with the RNeasy kit, roughly 0.5 to 1 ug of the RNA was reverse transcribed using random hexamers. A single record per CDR3 protein comes from TCRdb applying MiXCR to the immunoSEQ multiplex PCR reads. Of about 200,000 distinct CDR3 sequences in the sample, around nine tenths are singletons; the top ten hold about 0.1%. Sequencing input: CD4+ T cells from PBMCs. The receptors here all came from a human donor with Susac syndrome.

This rearrangement joins TRBV5-5 to TRBJ2-7; possible D gene TRBD2, 5 bases. The CDR3 runs to 14 residues. V was clipped by 0 bases and J by 2 bases, with 9 bases between them. The V gene's germline CDR1 is SGHKS and CDR2 YYEKEE (reference sequence). CDR3 sequence (DNA): TGTGCCAGCAGCTTGGTACGGGGAGCCTACGAGCAGTACTTC. Encoded protein: CASSLVRGAYEQYF.

The chain recombines TRBV29-1 with TRBJ1-1, with 11 positions matching TRBD1. The CDR3 covers 13 residues. V was pared by 7 bases and J by 7 bases, with 8 bases of the junction left unmatched. Germline V gene lookup returns CDR1 SQVTM and CDR2 ANQGSEA. The CDR3: CSGTGTGGGEAFF. The DNA of the CDR3 is TGCAGCGGAACCGGGACAGGGGGAGGTGAAGCTTTCTTT.

The V call is TRBV5-6, the J call TRBJ1-2; D perhaps matches TRBD1 (6 bases). Trimming cost V 4 bases and J 7 bases, with 20 bases left between them. The CDR3 runs 15 residues. Germline-derived CDR1 and CDR2 are SGHDT and YYEEEE. The CDR3 sequence is CASSGRRLGASGYTF. The CDR3, as DNA: TGTGCCAGCAGCGGCCGGCGATTGGGGGCAAGTGGCTACACCTTC.

The chain employs TRBV14 and TRBJ1-4; weak D call: TRBD1 (5 bases). V gave up 2 bases and J gave up 11 bases, with 15 bases separating them. Germline V gene lookup returns CDR1 SGHDN and CDR2 FVKESK. CDR3 length: 14 residues. For the CDR3, the DNA is TGTGCCAGCAGCCAACCAGGAAGTGGGGGTAAACTGTTTTTT. Its protein product is CASSQPGSGGKLFF.

V usage is TRBV4-2 and J usage is TRBJ2-1; TRBD1 agrees at 9 bases. Germline lookup yields CDR1 LGHNA and CDR2 YNFKEQ. Trimming removed 0 bases from V and 8 bases from J; junction bases left unmatched: 8. The CDR3 spans 16 residues. CDR3 DNA: TGTGCCAGCAGCCAAGATGGGACAGGGCGTTCGGATGAGCAGTTCTTC. Its protein is CASSQDGTGRSDEQFF.

The genes are TRBV29-1 and TRBJ2-1; D gene uncertain. V lost 3 bases to trimming and J lost 0 bases, with 6 bases between them. The CDR3 consists of 13 residues. Per the germline V gene, CDR1 is SQVTM and CDR2 is ANQGSEA. The CDR3 loop is CSVEANSYNEQFF. The CDR3 DNA is TGCAGCGTTGAGGCCAACTCCTACAATGAGCAGTTCTTC.

V is TRBV2 and J is TRBJ1-1; D perhaps matches TRBD1 (6 bases). CDR3 length: 14 residues. Per the germline V gene, CDR1 is SNHLY and CDR2 is FYNNEI. Trimming stripped 3 bases from V and 2 bases from J, with 10 bases between. Written as DNA, the CDR3 is TGTGCCAGCAGTGACCCAGGGGCTAACACTGAAGCTTTCTTT. It specifies CASSDPGANTEAFF.

The chain carries TRBV4-2 and TRBJ2-5; TRBD2 matches at 7 bases. Germline V gives CDR1 LGHNA, CDR2 YNFKEQ. The CDR3 runs to 15 residues. V dropped 4 bases and J dropped 5; count of bases not matched to a gene: 10. The CDR3 DNA reads TGTGCCAGCAGCCCGCCCGGGACTAACCGCGAGACCCAGTACTTC. It codes for CASSPPGTNRETQYF.

The chain links TRBV2 to TRBJ2-3; D is undetermined. CDR1 SNHLY and CDR2 FYNNEI come from the germline V gene. This CDR3 comprises 15 residues. The V gene lost 11 bases and the J gene lost 3 bases, with 21 bases spanning the gap. CDR3 region: CASQSRSSLTDTQYF. The CDR3 DNA follows: TGTGCCTCACAGTCTCGGAGCTCTTTGACAGATACGCAGTATTTT.

V usage is TRBV11-2 and J usage is TRBJ2-2; D remains ambiguous. Germline V gene data show CDR1 as SGHAT and CDR2 as FQNNGV. CDR3 length: 16 residues. The V end lost 3 bases, the J end lost 0 bases, and 11 bases lay between the germline ends. The CDR3, as DNA: TGTGCCAGCAGCTTTCAGTCAGCCTCGAACACCGGGGAGCTGTTTTTT. Translated, it gives CASSFQSASNTGELFF.